What follows is one T cell receptor beta chain and its context. It has no known antigen specificity. Base qualities are not provided; no much larger clone lies one nucleotide away. This specimen comes from a study of Ad26.COV2.S vaccination and SARS-CoV-2 variants (dated by TCRdb to about 2021). Describing the broader study: Donors in the vaccine arm were drawn from COV1001, a multicentre, randomized, double-blind, placebo-controlled phase I-IIa trial testing Ad26.COV2.S in healthy adults. Dosing of Ad26.COV2.S was intramuscular, at either 5x10^10 or 1x10^11 viral particles, delivered as one shot or as two shots spaced 56 days apart. TCRbeta repertoire sequencing was used to assess the specificity and breadth of SARS-CoV-2-reactive T cell receptors after Ad26.COV2.S vaccination. The TCR-sequenced set comprised about 30 samples: some 19 Ad26.COV2.S vaccine recipients, 5 placebo recipients and 8 SARS-CoV-2 convalescent individuals. Trial participants were randomized into five groups of five: low-dose or high-dose Ad26.COV2.S given once or twice, or placebo on both occasions. Throughout the experiments and outcome assessment, investigators stayed blinded to trial group allocation. Results and caveats for the whole study, not just this receptor: Spike-specific TCR breadth was higher in Ad26.COV2.S recipients than in placebo recipients (P = 0.0014). The study was not powered for comparison of responses between vaccine doses or regimens. After vaccination, spike-specific CD8+ and CD4+ T cell responses were reported to show substantial breadth. It was noted by the authors that total T cell responses may have been underestimated by the TCR breadth and depth analyses. Vaccine and placebo recipients had similar non-spike TCR breadth, a finding consistent with the vaccine containing only spike.

The trim is 6 bases for V and 8 bases for J, with a gap of 10 bases between the germline ends. The CDR3 covers 11 residues, taking in both the cysteine and the phenylalanine. This entry keeps only the CDR3 DNA: 33 bases, framed from base 1. CDR1 and CDR2, per the germline V gene, are MNHEY and SVGAGI. The immunoSEQ Assay was the method used to sequence TCRbeta CDR3 regions. After extraction, genomic DNA underwent amplification by bias-controlled multiplex PCR, followed by high-throughput sequencing. The original pipeline was this. To quantify the absolute abundance of every unique TCRbeta CDR3 region, sequences were collapsed and filtered. T cell fraction was estimated by normalizing TCRbeta template counts to usable DNA, with usable DNA measured through amplification of reference genes found in all nucleated cells. Repertoire TCRs were annotated as SARS-CoV-2-specific when V gene, CDR3 amino acid sequence and J gene were exactly matched to a known reactive TCR set. The reference SARS-CoV-2 TCR set was derived from MIRA and filtered for enrichment in COVID-19-positive ImmuneCODE repertoires, a step that removed public or cross-reactive TCRs. Using the MIRA antigens, annotated TCRs were further analysed by specific ORF or by position within an ORF. Depth was the summed frequency of annotated unique rearrangements, while breadth was defined as annotated unique rearrangements over total unique productive rearrangements. Two-sided Wilcoxon rank-sum tests were applied when comparing TCR breadth between groups. TCRdb limited this immuneACCESS table to in-frame rearrangements with V and J called. A share of clones is missing; checked studies link under half to unresolved V genes, and the rest is unexplained. The V and J calls and clone size come from that table; D and trimming were worked out from the DNA. A total of about 350,000 clones appear in this sample, 65% to 90% of them only once. Roughly a tenth of the sample goes to the ten largest clones.

What this sample's treatment or condition label stands for: around 19 received Ad26.COV2.S at low or high dose, single or two shots; a few received placebo; per-sample allocation not given. For vaccine and placebo recipients, repertoires were sequenced using samples collected on day 63 after the first injection. Between 29 July and 7 August 2020, Cohort 1b enrolled 20 to 30 adults aged 18-55 years at one site in Boston, USA. Ad26.COV2.S was a replication-incompetent adenovirus type 26 vector expressing a prefusion-stabilized SARS-CoV-2 spike protein from the original Wuhan strain. The clonotype was recovered from a person aged 18-60 years who received the Ad26.COV2.S COVID-19 vaccine or a placebo. This material consisted of peripheral blood, taken in a trial of Ad26.COV2.S vaccine versus placebo. The chain was built from TRBV6-5 and TRBJ1-2; the D segment could be TRBD1, given 5 matching bases. The bases are TGTGCCAGCAGCGGGACCTGGGGCTACACCTTC. This codes for CASSGTWGYTF.